This T cell receptor (beta chain) was documented in a study of early T cells in non-severe SARS-CoV-2 infection. This clonotype was picked up a small number of times. Between the trimmed V and J ends, which lost 1 base and 7 bases, there was a span of 13 bases. This CDR3 is built from 14 residues. Per the germline V gene, CDR1 is MNHNS and CDR2 is SASEGT. TCRdb re-called the 5' RACE reads through MiXCR, storing one row per CDR3 protein. This sample carries some 60,000 distinct CDR3 sequences, around 12% of them seen once, and the ten largest clones take around 1.5%. Specimen: whole blood, collected at baseline. The V and J genes are TRBV6-1 and TRBJ1-1; tentatively, D is TRBD1 (6 bases). This TCR was recovered from an adult who was a healthcare worker with PCR-confirmed SARS-CoV-2 infection or an uninfected control (not recorded which). The CDR3 DNA reads as TGTGCCAGCAGTGAAGAAGGGGGAGAAATTGAAGCTTTCTTT. It is translated as CASSEEGGEIEAFF.